These 28 T cell receptor beta chains originate from one sample sequenced in a study of quantifying T cell responses using KT2 cells. The overall study: cDNA was made from DNase-treated RNA using alpha and beta constant primers.

Each cDNA got a UMI-containing oligo ligated at its 3' end. The first PCR ran roughly 4 cycles with an equimolar RC1.1 and RC1.2 beta primer mix. TCRdb analysed the UMI-ligation and nested PCR reads with MiXCR anew, one entry per CDR3 protein. The data contain more than 55,000 distinct CDR3 sequences, around 12% of them singletons. Sequencing was carried out using PBMCs spiked with cells of the T cell clone KT2. These receptors came from a human donor.

Worth noting for this clonotype: Germline is not matched at one junction end, which may reflect a read error. The chain joins TRBV14 to TRBJ2-7; TRBD1 agrees at 9 bases. This CDR3 comprises 15 residues. Looked up from germline, CDR1 is SGHDN and CDR2 is FVKESK. Here the CDR3 reads CASSQGDRAVYGQYF. CDR3 nucleotides: TGTGCCAGCAGCCAAGGGGACAGGGCCGTTTACGGGCAGTACTTC.

V is TRBV11-2 and J is TRBJ2-2, with TRBD2 matching 7 bases. Germline V gene lookup returns CDR1 SGHAT and CDR2 FQNNGV. With 3 bases clipped from V and 4 bases from J, the junction kept 2 bases outside the gene matches. The CDR3 runs 14 residues. Here the CDR3 DNA reads TGTGCCAGCAGCTTTGGGGGGGTCACCGGGGAGCTGTTTTTT. This gives the protein CASSFGGVTGELFF.

This clonotype was seen a handful of times. This rearrangement joins TRBV12-3 or TRBV12-4 to TRBJ2-7, with no clear D. CDR3 size: 12 residues. The V end was cut by 0 bases, the J end by 6 bases, with 6 bases between. The chain's CDR3 is CASSLARIEQYF. CDR3 in DNA: TGTGCCAGCAGTTTAGCACGAATCGAGCAGTACTTC.

The chain carries TRBV7-9 and TRBJ2-1; possibly TRBD2 for D (7 bases). The V and J ends lost 5 bases and 9 bases respectively, with 8 bases between them. The CDR3 runs 11 residues. Germline-derived CDR1 and CDR2 are SEHNR and FQNEAQ (reference sequence). The CDR3 sequence is CASSGGAEQFF. The CDR3 nucleotides read TGTGCCAGCAGCGGGGGGGCTGAGCAGTTCTTC.

This clonotype was detected ten times or more. The chain employs TRBV9 and TRBJ2-7; TRBD2 matches at 7 bases. CDR3 length: 16 residues. The V gene's germline CDR1 is SGDLS and CDR2 YYNGEE. After removal of 4 bases from V and 4 bases from J, the junction contained 14 bases not matched to a gene. The CDR3, as DNA: TGTGCCAGCAGCCCCCGAGGAGCGGGGACGCGGTACGAGCAGTACTTC. Protein sequence: CASSPRGAGTRYEQYF.

This clonotype was seen ten or more times. The chain carries TRBV20-1 and TRBJ1-4; 7 bases are a match to TRBD1. Germline CDR1 DFQATT, CDR2 SNEGSKA (reference sequence). The ends lost 4 bases at V and 0 bases at J; junction bases unmatched: 14. The length of the CDR3 is 18 residues. The DNA for the CDR3 is TGCAGTGCTACGAGGACAGGTCGTGGGATTGCAACTAATGAAAAACTGTTTTTT. Its protein product is CSATRTGRGIATNEKLFF.

This clonotype was recorded at least ten times. J is TRBJ1-1 and V is TRBV9, with no clear D. This CDR3 region has 13 residues. Germline V lookup: CDR1 SGDLS, CDR2 YYNGEE. V was clipped by 5 bases and J by 6 bases, with 14 bases between them. The CDR3 is CASSPSGNAEAFF. The CDR3 coding sequence is TGTGCCAGCAGTCCATCGGGTAACGCTGAAGCTTTCTTT.

V is TRBV11-2 and J is TRBJ1-6; D is possibly TRBD1 (5 bases). Germline CDR1 reads SGHAT; CDR2 reads FQNNGV. This CDR3 region has 16 residues. The V end lost 6 bases, the J end lost 8 bases, and 20 bases lay between the germline ends. CDR3 region: CASRSPGRQKDSPLHF. The CDR3 nucleotides are TGTGCCAGCAGATCCCCCGGTCGACAGAAGGATTCACCCCTCCACTTT.

The CDR3 loop reads CASSHINSGETQYF. The CDR3 region has the DNA TGCGCCAGCAGCCATATAAACAGTGGAGAGACCCAGTACTTC. The chain carries TRBV4-1 and TRBJ2-5; no clear D. The CDR3 loop spans 14 amino acids. The germline gives CDR1 MGHRA, CDR2 YSYEKL. V lost 3 bases to trimming and J lost 4 bases, with 12 bases between them.

This clonotype came up many times. The chain employs TRBV20-1 and TRBJ2-1, with 9 bases aligning to TRBD2. Trimming removed 3 bases from V and 1 base from J; junction bases left unmatched: 10. The CDR3 spans 17 residues. Germline V gene lookup returns CDR1 DFQATT and CDR2 SNEGSKA (reference sequence). The CDR3 here is CSARVAGATLSYNEQFF. Written as DNA, the CDR3 is TGCAGTGCTAGGGTAGCGGGGGCCACCCTTTCCTACAATGAGCAGTTCTTC.

This clonotype was seen more than once but under ten times. The genes are TRBV6-5 and TRBJ1-1; TRBD1 is a possible D gene (6 bases). CDR1 is MNHEY and CDR2 is SVGAGI in the germline V gene. This CDR3 comprises 16 residues. Trimming left V 2 bases short and J 5 bases short, with 18 bases between. This chain's CDR3 is CASSYGTLGGITEAFF. The CDR3 DNA reads as TGTGCCAGCAGTTACGGAACTCTAGGGGGTATAACTGAAGCTTTCTTT.

This clonotype appeared many times. The chain has TRBV12-3 or TRBV12-4 and TRBJ2-3, with D unresolved. V was shortened by 7 bases and J by 2 bases, with 4 bases between the two germline ends. CDR3 size: 11 residues. In nucleotides, the CDR3 is TGTGCCAGCACCGTCACAGATACGCAGTATTTT. Its translation: CASTVTDTQYF.

This clonotype appeared a few times. The V and J genes are TRBV19 and TRBJ2-1; the D is unclear. Germline V gene data show CDR1 as LNHDA and CDR2 as SQIVND (reference sequence). V was trimmed by 2 bases and J by 4 bases, leaving 12 bases between them. The CDR3 contains 15 residues. The CDR3 DNA sequence: TGTGCCAGTAGTATAATCGCCGACGGGTACAATGAGCAGTTCTTC. Its translation is CASSIIADGYNEQFF.

This clonotype came up a few times. The rearrangement links TRBV6-1 to TRBJ2-7, with a weak D call TRBD2 (5 bases). CDR3 length equals 16 residues. Trimming pared 2 bases from V and 1 base from J, leaving 15 bases between. Per germline, CDR1 MNHNS and CDR2 SASEGT. CDR3 nucleotide sequence: TGTGCCAGCAGTGAAACGGGGTGGGCTCCGTCCTACGAGCAGTACTTC. It codes for CASSETGWAPSYEQYF.

This clonotype has more than one count but fewer than ten. The J gene is TRBJ2-5, the V gene TRBV29-1; 10 positions match TRBD2. The trim removed 4 bases at V and 5 bases at J, leaving 7 bases unmatched. CDR1 is SQVTM and CDR2 is ANQGSEA in the germline V gene. CDR3 length: 14 amino acids. CDR3 coding DNA: TGCAGCGTTGGGGTTGGTAGCGGGAGGGAGACCCAGTACTTC. Translating gives CSVGVGSGRETQYF.

This clonotype was seen at least ten times. The chain combines TRBV20-1 with TRBJ1-1; D is possibly TRBD1 (6 bases). Germline CDR1 DFQATT, CDR2 SNEGSKA (reference sequence). Trimming removed 3 bases from V and 2 bases from J, with 10 bases in between. The CDR3 totals 13 residues. Here the CDR3 DNA reads TGCAGTGCTAGGCGGGACACTAACACTGAAGCTTTCTTT. Protein sequence: CSARRDTNTEAFF.

This clonotype rates as medium-sized (0.01 to 0.1%). The rearrangement joins TRBV11-2 to TRBJ2-1; TRBD1 aligns across 7 bases. V lost 4 bases to trimming and J lost 4 bases; unmatched junction nucleotides: 4. The germline CDR1 and CDR2 sequences are SGHAT and FQNNGV. The CDR3 has 14 residues. CDR3 residues: CASSYPGQYNEQFF. CDR3 nucleotide sequence: TGTGCCAGCAGCTACCCGGGACAGTACAATGAGCAGTTCTTC.

The genes are TRBV7-9 and TRBJ1-1; D not resolved. V was clipped by 6 bases and J by 0 bases, with 20 bases between them. Per the germline V gene, CDR1 is SEHNR and CDR2 is FQNEAQ (reference sequence). This CDR3 region has 17 residues. CDR3 sequence (DNA): TGTGCCAGCAGTGCGAGGTTTGGATTTCAGGTGAACACTGAAGCTTTCTTT. Its translation: CASSARFGFQVNTEAFF.

In this sample, this clonotype is medium-sized. The rearrangement links TRBV19 to TRBJ1-1; tentative D call: TRBD1 (6 bases). The CDR3 contains 15 residues. V gave up 6 bases and J gave up 4 bases, with 18 bases separating them. Germline loops: CDR1 LNHDA, CDR2 SQIVND (reference sequence). CDR3 loop: CASRNRDDYSTEAFF. The CDR3 region has the DNA TGTGCCAGTAGGAACAGGGATGACTATTCCACTGAAGCTTTCTTT.

This clonotype was seen at least ten times. J is TRBJ2-4 and V is TRBV5-1; 7 bases are a match to TRBD1. The CDR3 spans 15 residues. The germline gives CDR1 SGHRS, CDR2 YFSETQ. J was trimmed by 3 bases and V by 4 bases; bases with no gene match: 7. CDR3 residues: CASSTFDRDKNIQYF. CDR3 DNA sequence: TGCGCCAGCAGCACCTTCGACAGGGACAAAAACATTCAGTACTTC.

The rearrangement uses TRBV29-1 and TRBJ2-1; the D call may be TRBD1 or TRBD2 (5 bases each). Looked up from germline, CDR1 is SQVTM and CDR2 is ANQGSEA. This CDR3 region has 13 residues. Trimming left V 4 bases short and J 2 bases short, with 9 bases between. CDR3 nucleotide sequence: TGCAGCGTTGGTGGGGGACCCTACAATGAGCAGTTCTTC. Protein sequence: CSVGGGPYNEQFF.

V and J are TRBV30 and TRBJ2-7; D might be TRBD1 (6 bases). The CDR3 length is 11 residues. The V end was cut by 6 bases, the J end by 6 bases, with 12 bases between. Germline values: CDR1 GTSNPN, CDR2 SVGIG (reference sequence). CDR3: CACDKGVEQYF. DNA of the CDR3: TGTGCCTGTGATAAGGGGGTCGAGCAGTACTTC.

This chain links TRBV6-1 with TRBJ2-1, with D possibly TRBD2 on 6 matching bases. V lost 2 bases and J lost 9, with 8 bases in between. From germline, CDR1 is MNHNS and CDR2 SASEGT. The CDR3 sequence is 12 residues long. CDR3 DNA: TGTGCCAGCAGTGAACGGAGGGTTGAGCAGTTCTTC. Amino acid sequence: CASSERRVEQFF.

This clonotype was counted ten times or more. The V call is TRBV12-3 or TRBV12-4, the J call TRBJ2-1, with 8 bases lining up with TRBD1. Trimming removed 5 bases from V and 1 base from J; junction bases left unmatched: 4. The CDR3 spans 15 residues. The CDR3 nucleotides are TGTGCCAGCAGTCGGGGACAGGAGTCCTACAATGAGCAGTTCTTC. It encodes CASSRGQESYNEQFF.

The chain combines TRBV6-6 with TRBJ1-3; D gene uncertain. The V gene's germline CDR1 is MNHNY and CDR2 SVGAGI (reference sequence). The CDR3 has 15 residues. The ends were cut back, 7 bases at V and 0 bases at J, with 13 bases in the middle. CDR3 protein: CASTLGSSSGNTIYF. In nucleotides, the CDR3 is TGTGCCAGCACCCTAGGCTCGAGCTCTGGAAACACCATATATTTT.

This clonotype was observed at least ten times. The V and J genes are TRBV24-1 and TRBJ1-6; a possible D gene is TRBD1 (6 bases). CDR1 and CDR2 from the germline V gene are KGHDR and SFDVKD. Trimming removed 10 bases at V and 4 bases at J, with 13 bases between. The length of the CDR3 is 14 residues. The DNA for the CDR3 is TGTGCCACACGGACAGCAGTATATAATTCACCCCTCCACTTT. It specifies CATRTAVYNSPLHF.

This clonotype was seen ten or more times. This chain joins TRBV11-3 and TRBJ2-7, with 7 bases matching TRBD1. The CDR3 spans 17 residues. Germline assignment: CDR1 SGHNT and CDR2 YENEEA. V lost 2 bases, J lost 3 bases, and 13 bases stayed unmatched. The CDR3 DNA reads TGTGCCAGCAGCTTATATCAGACCGGGACAGCTTTCTACGAGCAGTACTTC. It codes for CASSLYQTGTAFYEQYF.

There are many counts of this clonotype. The chain recombines TRBV7-2 with TRBJ2-7; no reliable D call. Trimming removed 0 bases from V and 0 bases from J, with 6 bases in between. Germline CDR1 is SGHTA and CDR2 is FQGNSA. The length of the CDR3 is 14 residues. CDR3: CASSLATSSYEQYF. The CDR3 coding sequence is TGTGCCAGCAGCTTAGCCACCAGCTCCTACGAGCAGTACTTC.